Below are 12 T cell receptor beta chains sequenced from a single sample in a study of T cell repertoires and HLA-DP antigens (dated by TCRdb to 2016 to 2019). The method was the immunoSEQ multiplex PCR assay. TCRdb retrieved this table from immuneACCESS and kept in-frame rearrangements only. Not all clones are present; in checked studies, unresolved V genes account for under half, and no reason is known for the remainder. Recorded for this sample are around 90,000 clones; more than 75% of them occurred a single time. Of the sample, about 1.7% falls within the top ten clones. Their recognized antigens are unknown. Input material: CD4+ T cells from PBMCs. Receptor source: a man aged 45-65 years in good health and CMV-seronegative.

This clone was seen just once. The chain carries TRBV27 and TRBJ1-5; 7 bases are a match to TRBD1. The CDR3 contains 14 residues. Germline V CDR1 and CDR2: MNHEY, SMNVEV (reference sequence). V lost 2 bases and J lost 8; bases outside the gene matches: 6. Written as DNA, the CDR3 is TGTGCCAGCAGTTTAAGGGCAGGGGGGGAGCCCCAGCATTTT. Residues: CASSLRAGGEPQHF.

The V gene is TRBV27, the J gene TRBJ2-5; D is perhaps TRBD2 (7 bases). The V gene lost 10 bases and the J gene lost 5 bases, with 20 bases spanning the gap. The CDR3 runs to 14 residues. Looked up from germline, CDR1 is MNHEY and CDR2 is SMNVEV (reference sequence). The CDR3 bases are TGTGCCACCAGGGACTACCGGAGGGGGGAGACCCAGTACTTC. As protein: CATRDYRRGETQYF.

The chain joins TRBV11-2 to TRBJ1-1, with a weak D call TRBD1 (5 bases). The V end was cut by 0 bases, the J end by 7 bases, with 21 bases between. Per germline, CDR1 SGHAT and CDR2 FQNNGV. CDR3 length: 17 residues. The CDR3 loop is CASSLELWGGKKGEAFF. The CDR3 DNA reads as TGTGCCAGCAGCTTAGAACTTTGGGGGGGGAAAAAGGGTGAAGCTTTCTTT.

This chain connects TRBV6-1 to TRBJ2-5; TRBD1 is a possible D gene (6 bases). Germline assignment: CDR1 MNHNS and CDR2 SASEGT. V was clipped by 0 bases and J by 1 base, with 12 bases between them. The CDR3 consists of 16 residues. The CDR3 coding sequence is TGTGCCAGCAGTGAAGCGCCTAGGGGGAGCCAAGAGACCCAGTACTTC. Amino acids: CASSEAPRGSQETQYF.

The chain combines TRBV11-1 with TRBJ2-1; 14 bases align to TRBD2. CDR3 length: 16 amino acids. Germline CDR1 is SGHAT and CDR2 is FQDESV (reference sequence). V was clipped by 3 bases and J by 10 bases; unmatched bases: 8. The CDR3 nucleotides read TGTGCCAGCAGCTTCCTGGGACTAGCGGGAGATGGGGAGCAGTTCTTC. Encoded protein: CASSFLGLAGDGEQFF.

V is TRBV5-5 and J is TRBJ2-1; either TRBD1 or TRBD2 may supply D (6 bases each). Germline assignment: CDR1 SGHKS and CDR2 YYEKEE (reference sequence). The CDR3 spans 15 residues. The V end was cut by 0 bases, the J end by 9 bases, with 16 bases between. The CDR3 here is CASSLDRGRRGEQFF. The CDR3 nucleotides read TGTGCCAGCAGCTTGGATCGGGGGCGAAGAGGTGAGCAGTTCTTC.

V and J are TRBV9 and TRBJ2-3, with a weak D call TRBD2 (6 bases). The CDR3 consists of 16 residues. The germline V gene encodes CDR1 SGDLS and CDR2 YYNGEE. The V end lost 4 bases, the J end lost 1 base, and 16 bases lay between the germline ends. The CDR3, as DNA: TGTGCCAGCAGCCCGGGGGTGCTCTCTGGCACAGATACGCAGTATTTT. This translates into CASSPGVLSGTDTQYF. The full variable domain, in which reference TRBV9 and TRBJ2-3 provide the parts outside the CDR3, is DSGVTQTPKHLITATGQRVTLRCSPRSGDLSVYWYQQSLDQGLQFLIQYYNGEERAKGNILERFSAQQFPDLHSELNLSSLELGDSALYFCASSPGVLSGTDTQYFGPGTRLTVL.

This chain connects TRBV2 to TRBJ2-3, with a possible D match to TRBD1 (5 bases). V lost 4 bases to trimming and J lost 4 bases, with 15 bases between them. Germline CDR1 is SNHLY and CDR2 is FYNNEI. This CDR3 region has 15 residues. CDR3 bases: TGTGCCAGCAGTGCCTGGGGCGGCGAACCAGATACGCAGTATTTT. This gives the protein CASSAWGGEPDTQYF.

The rearrangement links TRBV5-1 to TRBJ1-4, with 8 bases lining up with TRBD1. Germline values: CDR1 SGHRS, CDR2 YFSETQ. The CDR3 runs to 15 residues. V gave up 4 bases and J gave up 8 bases; unmatched junction bases: 10. Written as DNA, the CDR3 is TGCGCCAGCAGCCCCGGGGACAGGTCGGGGGAAAAACTGTTTTTT. It yields the protein CASSPGDRSGEKLFF.

This clone is a singleton in its sample. V gene TRBV7-2 combines with J gene TRBJ1-3; D unclear. V dropped 4 bases and J dropped 3 bases, with 16 bases sitting between them. Per the germline V gene, CDR1 is SGHTA and CDR2 is FQGNSA. The CDR3 runs 16 residues. The CDR3 loop is CASSSSGVGFGNTIYF. The CDR3, as DNA: TGTGCCAGCAGCTCCAGTGGAGTCGGCTTTGGAAACACCATATATTTT.

V and J are TRBV27 and TRBJ1-1; D is undetermined. Per germline, CDR1 MNHEY and CDR2 SMNVEV (reference sequence). There are 14 residues in the CDR3. Trimming shortened V by 6 bases and J by 4 bases, and 15 bases separated the two germline ends. CDR3: CASRDFLTSTEAFF. In DNA, the CDR3 is TGTGCCAGCAGGGACTTTCTTACCAGCACTGAAGCTTTCTTT.

The rearrangement joins TRBV6-5 to TRBJ2-7; 7 nucleotides align to TRBD1. CDR3 size: 13 residues. The germline V gene encodes CDR1 MNHEY and CDR2 SVGAGI. V was clipped by 10 bases and J by 3 bases; unmatched bases: 9. In DNA, the CDR3 is TGTGCCACTAAAGACAGGGCGGGCTACGAGCAGTACTTC. This codes for CATKDRAGYEQYF.